The 13 T cell receptor beta chains below were found in one sample sequenced in a study of PD-1 blockade in classical Hodgkin lymphoma. Assay used: immunoSEQ multiplex PCR; TCRdb lists only in-frame clones, some missing. The table has 100,000 or so clones, 75% to 95% seen once; the top ten hold approximately 2.9%. Time point noted: cycle 4 day 1 (C4D1), after less than seven weeks of nivolumab. Relapse after autologous stem cell transplantation occurred in every patient, and brentuximab vedotin exposure varied. Source: peripheral blood mononuclear cells (PBMCs), taken before the fourth cycle of nivolumab. The receptor set was obtained from a human donor with classical Hodgkin lymphoma.

The chain links TRBV19 to TRBJ1-1, with a possible D match to TRBD1 (5 bases). Germline values: CDR1 LNHDA, CDR2 SQIVND (reference sequence). There are 14 residues in the CDR3. V was pared by 2 bases and J by 3 bases, with 10 bases between. CDR3 residues: CASSIIGGDTEAFF. The CDR3 DNA follows: TGTGCCAGTAGTATAATTGGGGGGGACACTGAAGCTTTCTTT.

The V gene is TRBV9, the J gene TRBJ2-5; possibly TRBD2 for D (6 bases). The CDR3 is 13 amino acids. The germline CDR1 and CDR2 sequences are SGDLS and YYNGEE. Trimming stripped 3 bases from V and 3 bases from J, with 9 bases between. For the CDR3, the DNA is TGTGCCAGCAGCGAGGGACTTAAAGAGACCCAGTACTTC. It translates to CASSEGLKETQYF.

The V and J genes are TRBV30 and TRBJ2-7, with 10 positions matching TRBD1. V was pared by 3 bases and J by 6 bases, with 2 bases of the junction left unmatched. CDR1 and CDR2 from the germline V gene are GTSNPN and SVGIG (reference sequence). The CDR3 runs to 12 residues. CDR3 amino acids: CAWRDRGSEQYF. CDR3 sequence (DNA): TGTGCCTGGAGGGACAGGGGGTCCGAGCAGTACTTC.

The gene calls are TRBV21-1 and TRBJ2-1; the D call in the table, TRBD1, was not verified against the DNA. TRBV21-1 has pseudogene status. The CDR3 spans 11 residues. This CDR3 reads CASSTRQEQFF. The CDR3 nucleotides read TGTGCCAGCAGCACTCGACAGGAGCAGTTCTTC.

This clone was seen only once. The chain recombines TRBV4-3 with TRBJ1-3, with 9 bases identical to TRBD1. Germline lookup yields CDR1 LGHNA and CDR2 YSLEER. This CDR3 has 16 residues. Losses at the gene ends were 5 bases for V and 7 bases for J; bases not matched to a gene: 12. The CDR3 here is CASSSRGQGPRNTIYF. The CDR3, as DNA: TGCGCCAGCAGCTCAAGGGGACAGGGACCCCGCAACACCATATATTTT.

The rearrangement joins TRBV4-3 to TRBJ2-1, with D uncertain. V lost 0 bases and J lost 8, with 11 bases in between. Germline CDR1 and CDR2: LGHNA and YSLEER. The CDR3 totals 14 residues. The CDR3, as DNA: TGCGCCAGCAGCCAAGATTTTAACGGCGATGAGCAGTTCTTC. This gives the protein CASSQDFNGDEQFF.

This rearrangement joins TRBV5-1 to TRBJ2-7; 10 nucleotides match TRBD1. Looked up from germline, CDR1 is SGHRS and CDR2 is YFSETQ. This CDR3 comprises 15 residues. Trimming at V came to 0 bases and at J to 4 bases, leaving 4 bases not matched to a gene. The CDR3: CASSLDPDRGYEQYF. Here the CDR3 DNA reads TGCGCCAGCAGCTTGGATCCGGACAGGGGGTACGAGCAGTACTTC. The entire variable domain, with the rest obtained from reference TRBV5-1 and TRBJ2-7, is as follows: KAGVTQTPRYLIKTRGQQVTLSCSPISGHRSVSWYQQTPGQGLQFLFEYFSETQRNKGNFPGRFSGRQFSNSRSEMNVSTLELGDSALYLCASSLDPDRGYEQYFGPGTRLTVT.

J is TRBJ1-3 and V is TRBV6-5; 7 bases line up with TRBD1. The CDR3 length is 14 residues. Germline CDR1 and CDR2: MNHEY and SVGAGI. Trimming at V came to 5 bases and at J to 0 bases, leaving 1 base not matched to a gene. CDR3 coding DNA: TGTGCCAGCAGTCGGGACAGCTCTGGAAACACCATATATTTT. Amino acids: CASSRDSSGNTIYF.

The chain combines TRBV15 with TRBJ1-2; D gene uncertain. Trimming pared 3 bases from V and 5 bases from J, leaving 7 bases between. Germline-derived CDR1 and CDR2 are LNHNV and YYDKDF (reference sequence). CDR3 length: 12 amino acids. CDR3 coding DNA: TGTGCCACCAGCAGCCATCGGTATGGCTACACCTTC. It yields the protein CATSSHRYGYTF.

This rearrangement joins TRBV9 to TRBJ1-1, with 9 bases aligning to TRBD1. V shed 4 bases, J shed 11 bases, and the junction held 12 bases outside the gene matches. CDR3 length equals 14 residues. Germline V gene sequence: CDR1 SGDLS, CDR2 YYNGEE. The CDR3 DNA sequence: TGTGCCAGCAGCCCAGACGACAGGGGGTTTAGGGCTTTCTTT. Encoded protein: CASSPDDRGFRAFF. The full variable domain, rest sourced from reference TRBV9 and TRBJ1-1, is DSGVTQTPKHLITATGQRVTLRCSPRSGDLSVYWYQQSLDQGLQFLIQYYNGEERAKGNILERFSAQQFPDLHSELNLSSLELGDSALYFCASSPDDRGFRAFFGQGTRLTVV.

This chain links TRBV4-2 with TRBJ1-5, with a tentative D call TRBD1 (6 bases). CDR3 length: 13 residues. The V gene lost 2 bases and the J gene lost 6 bases, with 8 bases spanning the gap. Germline assignment: CDR1 LGHNA and CDR2 YNFKEQ. Written as DNA, the CDR3 is TGTGCCAGCAGCCAAACAGGGATTCAGCCCCAGCATTTT. Translation: CASSQTGIQPQHF.

The chain carries TRBV29-1 and TRBJ2-7, with D tentatively TRBD1 (6 bases). Trimming pared 5 bases from V and 5 bases from J, leaving 13 bases between. The CDR3 length is 12 residues. Germline V gene lookup returns CDR1 SQVTM and CDR2 ANQGSEA. Written as DNA, the CDR3 is TGCAGCGTTCAGACAGGTAGCCACGAGCAGTACTTC. It specifies CSVQTGSHEQYF.

The chain employs TRBV6-5 and TRBJ2-1; D uncertain. Trimming shortened V by 7 bases and J by 4 bases, and 5 bases separated the two germline ends. The CDR3 consists of 11 residues. Looked up from germline, CDR1 is MNHEY and CDR2 is SVGAGI. DNA for the CDR3: TGTGCCAGCACCAAATACAATGAGCAGTTCTTC. Translation gives CASTKYNEQFF.